The T cell receptor beta chain described here comes from a study of molecular identifiers for immune sequencing clone quantification. Turning to the study itself: Replicate experiments took RNA from around 18,000 or 91,000 naive CD8 cells, divided it five ways and sequenced four. Study-wide results and limits: Clones with over 20 RNA copies captured over 98% of effector molecules but under 1% of naive ones.

Bulk TCR libraries were made with methods that had been previously described and with listed TCR primers. One entry per CDR3 protein, called by TCRdb with MiXCR from the PCR reads. The table has some 65,000 distinct CDR3 sequences, about a fifth seen once. This clonotype was seen ten or more times. Its antigen is not known. There are 15 residues in the CDR3. Losses at the gene ends were 6 bases for V and 5 bases for J; bases not matched to a gene: 10. From germline, CDR1 is SGHTA and CDR2 FQGTGA. Naive CD8 T cells were sorted as CD8+CD4-CCR7+CD45RA+. This receptor was identified in a human donor in good health. Some libraries in this study had Jurkat cell RNA spiked in. The J gene is TRBJ2-3, the V gene TRBV7-3, with 8 nucleotides matching TRBD2. The material sequenced was naive CD8+ T cells from blood, with Jurkat cell RNA spiked in. The subset denotes: FACS-sorted CD8+CD4-CCR7+CD45RA+ naive T cells. The CDR3 here is CASSMGSGEEDTQYF. The CDR3 DNA sequence: TGTGCCAGCAGTATGGGTAGCGGGGAGGAAGATACGCAGTATTTT.